These 21 T cell receptor beta chains were sequenced from one sample in a study of cytomegalovirus exposure and HLA in healthy donors. PCR was performed using 60 Vbeta and 13 Jbeta primers. Assay used: immunoSEQ multiplex PCR; TCRdb lists only in-frame clones, some missing. The sample table includes tens of thousands of clones. The sample was PBMCs. The receptors derive from a man aged 45 to 65 in good health and CMV-seronegative.

This chain joins TRBV6-6 and TRBJ2-7, with 9 bases fitting TRBD1. Losses at the gene ends were 2 bases for V and 0 bases for J; bases not matched to a gene: 5. The germline V gene has CDR1 MNHNY and CDR2 SVGAGI (reference sequence). This CDR3 is 16 amino acids long. The CDR3 protein is CASSYRTGASSYEQYF. The CDR3 DNA reads TGTGCCAGCAGTTACCGGACAGGGGCCAGCTCCTACGAGCAGTACTTC.

The rearrangement joins TRBV29-1 to TRBJ1-1; D unclear. The germline gives CDR1 SQVTM, CDR2 ANQGSEA. Trimming stripped 4 bases from V and 3 bases from J, with 6 bases between. This CDR3 has 11 residues. CDR3 residues: CSVVFYTEAFF. CDR3 bases: TGCAGCGTTGTGTTCTACACTGAAGCTTTCTTT.

This chain connects TRBV6-5 to TRBJ1-2; no reliable D call. Deletions cut 0 bases from V and 2 bases from J, with 10 bases between. CDR3 length equals 15 residues. Germline CDR1 and CDR2: MNHEY and SVGAGI. CDR3 residues: CASSYSLETNYGYTF. The CDR3 DNA is TGTGCCAGCAGTTACTCATTAGAAACGAACTATGGCTACACCTTC.

The rearrangement joins TRBV4-2 to TRBJ2-3; unclear D gene. Looked up from germline, CDR1 is LGHNA and CDR2 is YNFKEQ. The CDR3 runs 14 residues. Trimming took off 0 bases at V and 2 bases at J, with 6 bases between the two ends. The CDR3 DNA is TGTGCCAGCAGCCAAGAACTGCTCACAGATACGCAGTATTTT. Encoded protein: CASSQELLTDTQYF.

The J gene is TRBJ2-7, the V gene TRBV19; possible D gene TRBD1, 6 bases. The CDR3 extends over 13 amino acids. The germline V and J ends were trimmed by 5 bases and 2 bases, with 10 bases remaining between them. CDR1 and CDR2 from the germline V gene are LNHDA and SQIVND (reference sequence). The CDR3 nucleotides read TGTGCCAGTAGTGAGACAGGAGCCTACGAGCAGTACTTC. Protein: CASSETGAYEQYF.

The chain joins TRBV18 to TRBJ1-5; D is unresolved. The CDR3 has 16 residues. With 1 base removed from V and 3 bases from J, the gap between germline ends came to 13 bases. Germline V gene lookup returns CDR1 KGHSH and CDR2 LQKENI. CDR3 DNA sequence: TGTGCCAGCTCACCACGGCAGGTGGTGGCCAATCAGCCCCAGCATTTT. Amino acid sequence: CASSPRQVVANQPQHF.

About this clone itself: At one end the junction does not follow the germline gene, possibly because of a read error. The chain joins TRBV6-5 to TRBJ1-1; D gene ambiguous. CDR3 size: 11 residues. Germline V lookup: CDR1 MNHEY, CDR2 SVGAGI. The CDR3, as DNA: TGTGCCAGCACTAAGAACTCTGAAGCTTTCTTT. This encodes CASTKNSEAFF.

The chain combines TRBV4-3 with TRBJ2-3; 9 bases agree with TRBD1. The ends lost 4 bases at V and 0 bases at J; junction bases unmatched: 2. CDR1 and CDR2 (germline): LGHNA, YSLEER. The CDR3 has 15 amino acids. CDR3 region: CASSPDRGSTDTQYF. The CDR3 DNA follows: TGCGCCAGCAGCCCGGACAGGGGCAGCACAGATACGCAGTATTTT.

The rearrangement links TRBV19 to TRBJ2-7; TRBD1 aligns across 9 bases. Germline CDR1 LNHDA, CDR2 SQIVND (reference sequence). The V segment lost 8 bases and the J segment 6 bases; nucleotides outside the gene matches: 8. This CDR3 is built from 13 residues. CDR3 amino acids: CASRGDRVSEQYF. The CDR3 region has the DNA TGTGCCAGTCGTGGGGACAGGGTGAGCGAGCAGTACTTC.

The chain carries TRBV4-1 and TRBJ1-3; 8 positions match TRBD1. The CDR3 runs to 16 residues. Germline assignment: CDR1 MGHRA and CDR2 YSYEKL. V lost 4 bases to trimming and J lost 4 bases; unmatched junction nucleotides: 9. The CDR3 DNA reads as TGCGCCAGCAGCCCCACCGCCGGGACAGGCGGAAACACCATATATTTT. Protein product: CASSPTAGTGGNTIYF.

This chain joins TRBV30 and TRBJ1-2; the D is unclear. The CDR3 spans 14 residues. V was pared by 3 bases and J by 4 bases, with 15 bases between. Germline V gene lookup returns CDR1 GTSNPN and CDR2 SVGIG (reference sequence). DNA for the CDR3: TGTGCCTGGAGCCGCGGAGGCATCGCCTATGGCTACACCTTC. Its protein is CAWSRGGIAYGYTF.

The chain has TRBV6-5 and TRBJ1-1, with unresolved D. Germline V gene data show CDR1 as MNHEY and CDR2 as SVGAGI. The CDR3 totals 13 residues. V was pared by 6 bases and J by 4 bases, with 12 bases between. The CDR3 bases are TGTGCCAGCAGGCCTGGGAGGGTCACTGAAGCTTTCTTT. Amino acid sequence: CASRPGRVTEAFF.

This chain links TRBV19 with TRBJ2-1; weak D call: TRBD1 (5 bases). CDR1 is LNHDA and CDR2 is SQIVND in the germline V gene (reference sequence). The CDR3 spans 15 residues. V gave up 7 bases and J gave up 0 bases, with 13 bases separating them. The CDR3 region is CASTDVTGSYNEQFF. DNA of the CDR3: TGTGCCAGTACCGACGTCACAGGCTCCTACAATGAGCAGTTCTTC.

The chain joins TRBV9 to TRBJ2-2; D gene ambiguous. This CDR3 comprises 11 residues. Germline V lookup: CDR1 SGDLS, CDR2 YYNGEE. V was pared by 6 bases and J by 5 bases, with 5 bases between. CDR3 bases: TGTGCCAGCACCAGGACCGGGGAGCTGTTTTTT. Translating gives CASTRTGELFF.

The chain couples TRBV6-6 to TRBJ2-3; the D gene is possibly TRBD2 (5 bases). CDR1 MNHNY and CDR2 SVGAGI come from the germline V gene (reference sequence). With 0 bases removed from V and 3 bases from J, the gap between germline ends came to 7 bases. CDR3 length: 14 amino acids. The CDR3 protein is CASSYSRVTDTQYF. In nucleotides, the CDR3 is TGTGCCAGCAGTTACTCGAGGGTAACAGATACGCAGTATTTT.

The chain combines TRBV5-4 with TRBJ2-1; 8 nucleotides line up with TRBD2. The V gene's germline CDR1 is SGHNT and CDR2 YYREEE (reference sequence). CDR3 length: 15 residues. Losses at the gene ends were 0 bases for V and 5 bases for J; bases not matched to a gene: 4. CDR3: CASSLAGGPDNEQFF. CDR3 coding DNA: TGTGCCAGCAGCTTGGCGGGGGGGCCCGACAATGAGCAGTTCTTC.

This chain uses TRBV7-9 with TRBJ2-1, with 7 bases fitting TRBD1. CDR1 and CDR2 (germline): SEHNR, FQNEAQ (reference sequence). The junction had 12 bases not matched to a gene; V was cut back by 1 base and J by 6 bases. This CDR3 contains 17 residues. The CDR3 DNA sequence: TGTGCCAGCAGCTTAGAGGCTGGCAGGGACAGCCGCAATGAGCAGTTCTTC. Its protein product is CASSLEAGRDSRNEQFF.

This chain uses TRBV6-5 with TRBJ1-4, with D unclear. The CDR3 loop spans 15 amino acids. Germline CDR1 and CDR2: MNHEY and SVGAGI. The V and J ends lost 1 base and 1 base respectively, with 7 bases between them. CDR3 coding DNA: TGTGCCAGCAGTTACTGGCGAGGAACTAATGAAAAACTGTTTTTT. Its translation: CASSYWRGTNEKLFF.

The V call is TRBV11-2, the J call TRBJ2-4; D possibly corresponds to TRBD2 (8 bases). CDR1 is SGHAT, CDR2 FQNNGV, per germline. The CDR3 spans 16 residues. Trimming cost V 2 bases and J 4 bases, with 15 bases left between them. The CDR3 region is CASSLRDSGGKNIQYF. The CDR3 DNA follows: TGTGCCAGCAGCTTAAGGGACAGCGGGGGAAAAAACATTCAGTACTTC.

The rearrangement joins TRBV6-1 to TRBJ2-1; 9 bases map to TRBD2. Trimming removed 5 bases from V and 3 bases from J; junction bases left unmatched: 5. The length of the CDR3 is 15 residues. Germline CDR1 MNHNS, CDR2 SASEGT. In nucleotides, the CDR3 is TGTGCCAGCAGTTCTTTGACTAGCGGCTACAATGAGCAGTTCTTC. As protein: CASSSLTSGYNEQFF.

Written as DNA, the CDR3 is TGTGCCAGCAGCTTAGCACAGGATTTCTATGGCTACACCTTC. This sequence encodes CASSLAQDFYGYTF. The chain combines TRBV5-6 with TRBJ1-2; maybe TRBD1 (5 bases). Per germline, CDR1 SGHDT and CDR2 YYEEEE. This CDR3 spans 14 amino acids. Deletions cut 2 bases from V and 4 bases from J, with 12 bases between.